Sequencing of this T cell receptor (beta chain) was carried out in a study of technical replicates of blood from four donors. Profiling relied on immunoSEQ multiplex PCR, and the TCRdb table lists in-frame clones only, not all of them. The data show tens of thousands of clones, 80% to 95% seen once. Trimming shortened V by 1 base and J by 6 bases, and 12 bases separated the two germline ends. Germline CDR1 LGHNA, CDR2 YSLEER. This CDR3 contains 14 residues. This sequence was found in a human donor in good health. Some clones in this sample may be carry-over from other donors' samples. The sample taken for sequencing was PBMCs. The chain carries TRBV4-3 and TRBJ1-1; D might be TRBD1 (6 bases). CDR3 sequence reads: CASSQGQAAPEAFF. CDR3 in DNA: TGCGCCAGCAGCCAAGGACAGGCGGCCCCTGAAGCTTTCTTT.